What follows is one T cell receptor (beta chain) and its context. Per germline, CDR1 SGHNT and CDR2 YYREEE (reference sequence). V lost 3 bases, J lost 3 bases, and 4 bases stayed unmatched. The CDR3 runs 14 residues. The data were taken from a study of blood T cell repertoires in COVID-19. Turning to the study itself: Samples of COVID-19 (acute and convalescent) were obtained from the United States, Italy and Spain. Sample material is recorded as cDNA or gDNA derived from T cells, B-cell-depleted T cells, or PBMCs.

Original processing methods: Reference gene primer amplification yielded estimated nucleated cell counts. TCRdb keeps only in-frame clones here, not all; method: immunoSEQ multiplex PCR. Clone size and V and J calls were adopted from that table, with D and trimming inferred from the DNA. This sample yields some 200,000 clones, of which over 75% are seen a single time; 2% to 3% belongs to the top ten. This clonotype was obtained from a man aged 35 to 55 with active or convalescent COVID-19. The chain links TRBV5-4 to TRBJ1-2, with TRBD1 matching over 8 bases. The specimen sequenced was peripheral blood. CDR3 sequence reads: CASSSGGRDYGYTF. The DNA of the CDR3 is TGTGCCAGCAGCTCAGGGGGCCGGGACTATGGCTACACCTTC. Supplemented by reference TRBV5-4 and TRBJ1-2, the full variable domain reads ETGVTQSPTHLIKTRGQQVTLRCSSQSGHNTVSWYQQALGQGPQFIFQYYREEENGRGNFPPRFSGLQFPNYSSELNVNALELDDSALYLCASSSGGRDYGYTFGSGTRLTVV.